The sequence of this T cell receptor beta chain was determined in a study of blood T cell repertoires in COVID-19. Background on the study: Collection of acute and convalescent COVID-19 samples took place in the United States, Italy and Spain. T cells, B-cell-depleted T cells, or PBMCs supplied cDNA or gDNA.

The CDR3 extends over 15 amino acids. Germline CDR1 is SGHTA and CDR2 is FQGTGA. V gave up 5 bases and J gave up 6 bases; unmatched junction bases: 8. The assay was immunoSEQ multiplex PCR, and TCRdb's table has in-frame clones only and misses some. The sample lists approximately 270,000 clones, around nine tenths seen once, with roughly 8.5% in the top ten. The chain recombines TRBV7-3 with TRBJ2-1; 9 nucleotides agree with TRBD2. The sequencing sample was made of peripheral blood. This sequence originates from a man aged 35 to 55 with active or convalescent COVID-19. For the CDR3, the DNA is TGTGCCAGCAGCATCGCGGGGGGGCTAGTCAATGAGCAGTTCTTC. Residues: CASSIAGGLVNEQFF.